This TCR beta chain appears in the sequencing data of a study of cytomegalovirus exposure and HLA in healthy donors. Regarding the study as a whole: As a later analysis revealed, most CMV-associated TCR beta chains appeared HLA-restricted. For most TCR beta V segments, an earlier analysis put the productive rate at about 90% or about 30% of the time.

Concerning this clone: The antigen remains unidentified.

Primers: 60 Vbeta forward and 13 Jbeta reverse. Measured with immunoSEQ multiplex PCR; TCRdb has only the in-frame clones, and not every one. The sample records around 100,000 clones, about four fifths being singletons. In germline, CDR1 is MNHEY, CDR2 SMNVEV (reference sequence). The CDR3 length is 15 residues. Between the trimmed V and J ends, which lost 6 bases and 2 bases, there was a span of 15 bases. Sequencing was carried out using PBMCs. This sequence was found in a man between 18 and 29 years old in good health and CMV-seronegative. The chain carries TRBV27 and TRBJ2-3; D might be TRBD1 (6 bases). CDR3 sequence reads: CASSPGTPYTDTQYF. The CDR3 nucleotides read TGTGCCAGCAGCCCAGGGACACCTTACACAGATACGCAGTATTTT.